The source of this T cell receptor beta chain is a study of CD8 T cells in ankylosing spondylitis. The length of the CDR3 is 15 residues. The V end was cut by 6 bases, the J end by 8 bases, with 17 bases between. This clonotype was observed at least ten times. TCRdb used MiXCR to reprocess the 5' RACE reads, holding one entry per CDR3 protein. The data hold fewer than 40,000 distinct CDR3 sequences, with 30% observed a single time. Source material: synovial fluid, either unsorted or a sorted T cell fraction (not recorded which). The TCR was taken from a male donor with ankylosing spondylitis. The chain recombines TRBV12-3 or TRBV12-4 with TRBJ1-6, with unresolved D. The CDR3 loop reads CASSRGTSQDSPLHF. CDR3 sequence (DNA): TGTGCCAGCAGCCGTGGAACTTCCCAAGATTCACCCCTCCACTTT.